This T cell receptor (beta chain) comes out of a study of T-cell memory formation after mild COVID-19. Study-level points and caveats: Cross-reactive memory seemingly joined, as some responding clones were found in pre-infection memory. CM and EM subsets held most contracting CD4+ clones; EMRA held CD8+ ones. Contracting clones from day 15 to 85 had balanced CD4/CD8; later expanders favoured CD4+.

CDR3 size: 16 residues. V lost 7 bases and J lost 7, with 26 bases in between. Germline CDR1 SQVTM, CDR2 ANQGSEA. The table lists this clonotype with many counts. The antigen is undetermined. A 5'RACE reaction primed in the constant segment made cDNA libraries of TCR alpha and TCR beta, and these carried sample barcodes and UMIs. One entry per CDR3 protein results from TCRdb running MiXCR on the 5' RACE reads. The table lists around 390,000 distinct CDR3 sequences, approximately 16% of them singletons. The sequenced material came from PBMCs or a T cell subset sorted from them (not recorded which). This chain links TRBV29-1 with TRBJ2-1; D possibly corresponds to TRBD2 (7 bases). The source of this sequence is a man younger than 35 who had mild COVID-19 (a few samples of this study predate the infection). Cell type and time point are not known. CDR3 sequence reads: CSAGGGGPPSGNEQFF. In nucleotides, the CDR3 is TGCAGCGCCGGGGGAGGGGGACCCCCGTCGGGAAATGAGCAGTTCTTC.